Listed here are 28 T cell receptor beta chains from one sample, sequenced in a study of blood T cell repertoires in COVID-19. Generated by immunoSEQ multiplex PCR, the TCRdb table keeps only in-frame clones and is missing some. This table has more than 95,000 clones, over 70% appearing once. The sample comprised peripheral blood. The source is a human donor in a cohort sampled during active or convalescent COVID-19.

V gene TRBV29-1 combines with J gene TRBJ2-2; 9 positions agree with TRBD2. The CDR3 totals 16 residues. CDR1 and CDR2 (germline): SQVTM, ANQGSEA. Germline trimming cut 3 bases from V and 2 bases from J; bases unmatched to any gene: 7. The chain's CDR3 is CSVDGAGGGNTGELFF. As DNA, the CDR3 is TGCAGCGTTGACGGAGCGGGGGGCGGAAACACCGGGGAGCTGTTTTTT.

Written as DNA, the CDR3 is TGTGCCAATGTCACCCCGGCCCTTCGGGGGGATGAGCAGTTCTTC. This translates into CANVTPALRGDEQFF. V gene TRBV10-3 combines with J gene TRBJ2-1, with 7 nucleotides matching TRBD2. The CDR3 runs to 15 residues. Germline V CDR1 and CDR2: ENHRY, SYGVKD. The V and J ends lost 10 bases and 8 bases, in that order; junction bases with no gene match: 17.

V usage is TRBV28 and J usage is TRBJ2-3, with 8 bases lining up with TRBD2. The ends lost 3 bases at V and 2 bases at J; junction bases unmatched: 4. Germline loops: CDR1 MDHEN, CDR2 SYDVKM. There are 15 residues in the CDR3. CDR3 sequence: CASSFGTSFTDTQYF. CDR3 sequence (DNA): TGTGCCAGCAGTTTTGGGACTAGTTTCACAGATACGCAGTATTTT.

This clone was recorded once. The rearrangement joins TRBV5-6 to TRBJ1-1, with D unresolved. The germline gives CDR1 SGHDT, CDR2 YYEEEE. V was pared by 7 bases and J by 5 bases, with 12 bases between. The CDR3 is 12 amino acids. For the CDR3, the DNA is TGTGCCAGCCATGGAGGCGGGACTGAAGCTTTCTTT. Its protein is CASHGGGTEAFF.

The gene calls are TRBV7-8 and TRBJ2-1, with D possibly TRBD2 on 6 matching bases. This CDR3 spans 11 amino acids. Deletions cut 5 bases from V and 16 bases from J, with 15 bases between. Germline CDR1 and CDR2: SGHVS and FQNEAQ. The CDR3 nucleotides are TGTGCCAGCAGCCCCCAGGGACTTCCTTTCTTC. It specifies CASSPQGLPFF.

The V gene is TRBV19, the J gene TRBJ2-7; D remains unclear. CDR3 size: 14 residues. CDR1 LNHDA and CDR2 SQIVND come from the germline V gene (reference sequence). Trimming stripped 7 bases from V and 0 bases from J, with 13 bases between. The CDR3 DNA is TGTGCCAGTACCCCCCGGTCCTCCTCCTACGAGCAGTACTTC. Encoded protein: CASTPRSSSYEQYF.

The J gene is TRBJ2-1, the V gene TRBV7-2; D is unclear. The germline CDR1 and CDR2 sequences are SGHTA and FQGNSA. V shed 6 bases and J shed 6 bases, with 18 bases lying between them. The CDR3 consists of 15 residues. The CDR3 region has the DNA TGTGCCAGCAGTCCAGCGTCGCGGAACGGCAATGAGCAGTTCTTC. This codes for CASSPASRNGNEQFF.

CDR3: CASIPPPGLLAFF. The CDR3 coding sequence is TGTGCCAGCATCCCGCCACCGGGTCTTCTAGCTTTCTTT. The V and J genes are TRBV11-2 and TRBJ1-1; D unresolved. This CDR3 spans 13 amino acids. V shed 7 bases and J shed 10 bases, with 19 bases lying between them. The germline V gene has CDR1 SGHAT and CDR2 FQNNGV.

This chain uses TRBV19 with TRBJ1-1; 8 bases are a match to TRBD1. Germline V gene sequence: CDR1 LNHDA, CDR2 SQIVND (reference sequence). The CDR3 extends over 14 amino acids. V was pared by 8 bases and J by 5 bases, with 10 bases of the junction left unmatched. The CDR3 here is CASSKDREVTEAFF. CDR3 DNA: TGTGCCAGTTCCAAGGACAGGGAAGTTACTGAAGCTTTCTTT.

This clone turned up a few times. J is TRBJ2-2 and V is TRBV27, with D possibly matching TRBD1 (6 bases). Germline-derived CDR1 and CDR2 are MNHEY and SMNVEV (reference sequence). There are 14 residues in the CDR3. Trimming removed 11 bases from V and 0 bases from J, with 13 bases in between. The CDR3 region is CASRTDPNTGELFF. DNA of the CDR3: TGTGCCTCGCGGACAGACCCGAACACCGGGGAGCTGTTTTTT.

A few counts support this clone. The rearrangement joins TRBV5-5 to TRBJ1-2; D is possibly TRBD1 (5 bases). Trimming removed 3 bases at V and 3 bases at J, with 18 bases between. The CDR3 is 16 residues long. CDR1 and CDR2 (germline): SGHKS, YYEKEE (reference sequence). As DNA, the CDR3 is TGTGCCAGCAGCTCGACGGCCCGGGGGGGTCACTATGGCTACACCTTC. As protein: CASSSTARGGHYGYTF.

CDR3 sequence reads: CASSLNQLRQGYEQYF. CDR3 in DNA: TGTGCCAGCAGCTTAAACCAACTCAGACAGGGCTACGAGCAGTACTTC. The chain links TRBV11-2 to TRBJ2-7; 7 bases are shared with TRBD1. With V trimmed by 2 bases and J by 3 bases, 10 bases remained unmatched. There are 16 residues in the CDR3. CDR1 SGHAT and CDR2 FQNNGV come from the germline V gene.

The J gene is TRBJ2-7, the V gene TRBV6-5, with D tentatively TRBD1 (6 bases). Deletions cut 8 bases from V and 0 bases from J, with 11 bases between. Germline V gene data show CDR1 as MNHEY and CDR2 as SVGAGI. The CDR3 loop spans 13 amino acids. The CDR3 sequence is CASGAGASYEQYF. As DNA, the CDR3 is TGTGCCAGCGGAGCAGGGGCCTCCTACGAGCAGTACTTC.

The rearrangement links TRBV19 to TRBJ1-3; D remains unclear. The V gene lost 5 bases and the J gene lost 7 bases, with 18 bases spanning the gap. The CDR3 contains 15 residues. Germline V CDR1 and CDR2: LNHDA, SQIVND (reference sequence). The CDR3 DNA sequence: TGTGCCAGTAGTTCCGAAACCGGGTTCGCGAACACCATATATTTT. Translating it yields CASSSETGFANTIYF.

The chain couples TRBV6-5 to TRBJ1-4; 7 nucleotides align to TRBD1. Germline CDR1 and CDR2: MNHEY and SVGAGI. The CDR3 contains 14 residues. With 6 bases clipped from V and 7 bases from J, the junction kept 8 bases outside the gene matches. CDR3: CASRRQGSGEKLFF. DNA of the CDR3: TGTGCCAGCAGGAGACAGGGAAGTGGTGAAAAACTGTTTTTT.

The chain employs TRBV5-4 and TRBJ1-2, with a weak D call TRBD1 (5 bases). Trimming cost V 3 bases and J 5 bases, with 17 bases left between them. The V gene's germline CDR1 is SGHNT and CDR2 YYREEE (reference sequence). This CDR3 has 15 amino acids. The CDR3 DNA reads TGTGCCAGCAGCTCGGTTCTGGAGGGGCTTTATGGCTACACCTTC. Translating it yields CASSSVLEGLYGYTF. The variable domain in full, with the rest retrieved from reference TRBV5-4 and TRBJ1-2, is ETGVTQSPTHLIKTRGQQVTLRCSSQSGHNTVSWYQQALGQGPQFIFQYYREEENGRGNFPPRFSGLQFPNYSSELNVNALELDDSALYLCASSSVLEGLYGYTFGSGTRLTVV.

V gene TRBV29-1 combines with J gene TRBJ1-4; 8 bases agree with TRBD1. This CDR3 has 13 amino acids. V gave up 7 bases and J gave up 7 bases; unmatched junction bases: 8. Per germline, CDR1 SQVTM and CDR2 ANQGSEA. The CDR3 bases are TGCAGCGCTAGACAGGGGCTAGGTGAAAAACTGTTTTTT. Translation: CSARQGLGEKLFF.

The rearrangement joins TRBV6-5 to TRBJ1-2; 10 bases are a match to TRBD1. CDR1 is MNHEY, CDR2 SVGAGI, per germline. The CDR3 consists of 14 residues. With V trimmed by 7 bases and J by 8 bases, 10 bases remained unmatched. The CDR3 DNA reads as TGTGCCAGCAACCGGGACAGGGGTTCTCGGGGCTACACCTTC. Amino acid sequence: CASNRDRGSRGYTF.

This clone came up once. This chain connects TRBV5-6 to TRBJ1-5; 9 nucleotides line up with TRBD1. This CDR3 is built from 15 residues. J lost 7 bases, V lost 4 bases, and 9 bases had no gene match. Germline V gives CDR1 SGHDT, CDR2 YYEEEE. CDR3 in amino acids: CASSLYRGRGQPQHF. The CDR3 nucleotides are TGTGCCAGCAGCCTCTACAGGGGGCGAGGGCAGCCCCAGCATTTT. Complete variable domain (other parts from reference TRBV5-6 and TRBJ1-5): DAGVTQSPTHLIKTRGQQVTLRCSPKSGHDTVSWYQQALGQGPQFIFQYYEEEERQRGNFPDRFSGHQFPNYSSELNVNALLLGDSALYLCASSLYRGRGQPQHFGDGTRLSIL.

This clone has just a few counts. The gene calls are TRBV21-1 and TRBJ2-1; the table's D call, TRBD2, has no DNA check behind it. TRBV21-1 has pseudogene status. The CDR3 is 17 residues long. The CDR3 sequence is CASSKEVGSQSYNEQFF. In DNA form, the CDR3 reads TGTGCCAGCAGCAAAGAAGTTGGGAGCCAGTCCTACAATGAGCAGTTCTTC.

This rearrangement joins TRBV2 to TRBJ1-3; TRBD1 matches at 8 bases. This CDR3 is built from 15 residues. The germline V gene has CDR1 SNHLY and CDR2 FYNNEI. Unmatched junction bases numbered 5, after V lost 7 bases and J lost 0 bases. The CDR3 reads CASTMDRASGNTIYF. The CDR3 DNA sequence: TGTGCCAGCACAATGGACAGGGCCTCTGGAAACACCATATATTTT.

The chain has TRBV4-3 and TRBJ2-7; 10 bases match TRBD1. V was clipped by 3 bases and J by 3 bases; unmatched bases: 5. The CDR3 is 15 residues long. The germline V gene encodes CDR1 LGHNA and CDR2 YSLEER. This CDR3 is CASSQRTGGDYEQYF. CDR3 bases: TGCGCCAGCAGCCAGAGGACAGGGGGTGACTACGAGCAGTACTTC.

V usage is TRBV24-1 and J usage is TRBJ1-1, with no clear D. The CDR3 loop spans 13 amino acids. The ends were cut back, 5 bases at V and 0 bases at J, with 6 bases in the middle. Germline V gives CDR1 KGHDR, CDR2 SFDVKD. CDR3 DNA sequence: TGTGCCACCAGTGCCAGGATGAACACTGAAGCTTTCTTT. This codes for CATSARMNTEAFF.

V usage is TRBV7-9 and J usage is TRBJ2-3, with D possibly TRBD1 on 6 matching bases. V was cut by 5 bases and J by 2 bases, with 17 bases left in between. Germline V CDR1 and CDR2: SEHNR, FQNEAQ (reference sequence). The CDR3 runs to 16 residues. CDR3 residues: CASSPGQSLSTDTQYF. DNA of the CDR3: TGTGCCAGCAGCCCAGGACAGTCCCTCTCCACAGATACGCAGTATTTT.

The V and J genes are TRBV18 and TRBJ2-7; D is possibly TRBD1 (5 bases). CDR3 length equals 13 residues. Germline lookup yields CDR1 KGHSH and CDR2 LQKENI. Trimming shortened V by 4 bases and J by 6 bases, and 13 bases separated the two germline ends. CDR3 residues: CASSRDQGTEQYF. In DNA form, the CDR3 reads TGTGCCAGCTCACGGGATCAGGGTACCGAGCAGTACTTC.

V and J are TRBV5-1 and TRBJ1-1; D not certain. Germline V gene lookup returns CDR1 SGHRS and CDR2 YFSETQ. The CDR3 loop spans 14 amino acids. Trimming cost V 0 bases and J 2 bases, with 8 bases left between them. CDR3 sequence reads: CASSLVQENTEAFF. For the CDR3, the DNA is TGCGCCAGCAGCTTGGTTCAGGAAAACACTGAAGCTTTCTTT. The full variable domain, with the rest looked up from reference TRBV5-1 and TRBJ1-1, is KAGVTQTPRYLIKTRGQQVTLSCSPISGHRSVSWYQQTPGQGLQFLFEYFSETQRNKGNFPGRFSGRQFSNSRSEMNVSTLELGDSALYLCASSLVQENTEAFFGQGTRLTVV.

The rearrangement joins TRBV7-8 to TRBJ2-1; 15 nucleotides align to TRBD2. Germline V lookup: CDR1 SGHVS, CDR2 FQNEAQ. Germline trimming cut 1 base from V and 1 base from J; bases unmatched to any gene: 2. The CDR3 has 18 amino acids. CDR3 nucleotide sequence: TGTGCCAGCAGCTTAGGGACTAGCGGGGGGGTTTCCTACAATGAGCAGTTCTTC. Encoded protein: CASSLGTSGGVSYNEQFF.

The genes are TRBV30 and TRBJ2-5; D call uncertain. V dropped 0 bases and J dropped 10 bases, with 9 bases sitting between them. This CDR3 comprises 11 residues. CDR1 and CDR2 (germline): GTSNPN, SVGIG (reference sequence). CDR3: CAWSVQALQYF. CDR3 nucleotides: TGTGCCTGGAGTGTTCAGGCCCTCCAGTACTTC. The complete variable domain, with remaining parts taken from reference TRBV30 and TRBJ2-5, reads SQTIHQWPATLVQPVGSPLSLECTVEGTSNPNLYWYRQAAGRGLQLLFYSVGIGQISSEVPQNLSASRPQDRQFILSSKKLLLSDSGFYLCAWSVQALQYFGPGTRLLVL.